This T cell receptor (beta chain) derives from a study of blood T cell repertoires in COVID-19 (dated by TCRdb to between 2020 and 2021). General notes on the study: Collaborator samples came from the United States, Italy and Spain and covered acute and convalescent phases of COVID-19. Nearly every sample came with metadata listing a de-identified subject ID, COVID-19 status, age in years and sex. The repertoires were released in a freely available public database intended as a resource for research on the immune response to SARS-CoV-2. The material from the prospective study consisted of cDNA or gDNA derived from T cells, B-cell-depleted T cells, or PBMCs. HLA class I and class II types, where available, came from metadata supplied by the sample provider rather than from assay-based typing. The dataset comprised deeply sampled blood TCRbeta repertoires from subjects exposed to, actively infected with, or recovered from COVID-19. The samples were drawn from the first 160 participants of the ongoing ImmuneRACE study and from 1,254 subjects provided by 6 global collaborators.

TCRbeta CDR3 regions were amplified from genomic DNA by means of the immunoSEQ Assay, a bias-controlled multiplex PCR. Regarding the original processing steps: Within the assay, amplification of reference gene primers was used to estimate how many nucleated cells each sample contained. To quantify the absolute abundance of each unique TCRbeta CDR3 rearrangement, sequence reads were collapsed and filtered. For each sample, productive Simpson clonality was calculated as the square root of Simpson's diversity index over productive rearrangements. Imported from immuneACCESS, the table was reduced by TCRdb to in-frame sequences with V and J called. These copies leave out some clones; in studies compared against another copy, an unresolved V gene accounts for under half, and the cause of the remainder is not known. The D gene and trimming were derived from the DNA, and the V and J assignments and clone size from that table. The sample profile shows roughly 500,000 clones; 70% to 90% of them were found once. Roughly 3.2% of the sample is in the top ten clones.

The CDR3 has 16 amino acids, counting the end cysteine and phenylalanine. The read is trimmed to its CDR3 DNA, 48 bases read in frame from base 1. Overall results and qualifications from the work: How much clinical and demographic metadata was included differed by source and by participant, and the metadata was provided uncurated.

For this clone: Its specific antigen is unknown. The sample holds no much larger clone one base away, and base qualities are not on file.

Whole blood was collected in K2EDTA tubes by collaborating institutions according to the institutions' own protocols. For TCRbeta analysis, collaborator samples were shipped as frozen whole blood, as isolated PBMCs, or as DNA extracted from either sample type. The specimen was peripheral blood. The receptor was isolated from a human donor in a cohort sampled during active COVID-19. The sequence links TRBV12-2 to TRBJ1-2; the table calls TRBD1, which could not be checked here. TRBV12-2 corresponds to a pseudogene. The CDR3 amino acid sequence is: CASRPIEDRGHYGYTF. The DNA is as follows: TGTGCAAGTCGCCCAATCGAGGACAGGGGCCACTATGGCTACACCTTC.